These 30 T cell receptor beta chains originate from one sample sequenced in a study of blood T cell repertoires in COVID-19. Sequencing was performed with immunoSEQ multiplex PCR; in TCRdb, only in-frame clones are kept and a portion is missing. The sample includes about 200,000 clones, under 95% of them seen just once. The sample comprised peripheral blood. Receptors were obtained from a man between 25 and 39 years old with acute or convalescent COVID-19.

V and J are TRBV28 and TRBJ1-6, with TRBD1 matching over 8 bases. Germline V gene lookup returns CDR1 MDHEN and CDR2 SYDVKM. The junction had 11 bases not matched to a gene; V was cut back by 6 bases and J by 13 bases. The CDR3 runs 14 residues. CDR3 in DNA: TGTGCCAGCAGCCCGACAGGGGAGTCCTCCCCCCTCCACTTT. Translated: CASSPTGESSPLHF.

The V and J genes are TRBV30 and TRBJ2-3; the D is unclear. CDR3 length: 10 amino acids. The germline V and J ends were trimmed by 2 bases and 8 bases, with 5 bases remaining between them. Germline assignment: CDR1 GTSNPN and CDR2 SVGIG (reference sequence). The CDR3 protein is CAWSLATQYF. The CDR3 DNA reads as TGTGCCTGGAGTCTGGCTACGCAGTATTTT.

This chain uses TRBV12-5 with TRBJ2-1, with 14 bases fitting TRBD2. Germline assignment: CDR1 LGHNT and CDR2 FRNRAP. V shed 6 bases and J 9 bases; nucleotides not matched to a gene: 7. The CDR3 length is 15 residues. The CDR3: CASGAGTSGSSEQFF. The CDR3 nucleotides are TGTGCTAGTGGCGCAGGGACTAGCGGGAGTAGTGAGCAGTTCTTC.

The CDR3 region has the DNA TGTGCCAGCTCTCCGACCTGGCAGGAGGCTTACACCTTC. Its protein product is CASSPTWQEAYTF. The chain has TRBV18 and TRBJ1-2; D is ambiguous. Germline V CDR1 and CDR2: KGHSH, LQKENI. V lost 6 bases to trimming and J lost 11 bases, with 19 bases between them. This CDR3 is 13 amino acids long. Full variable domain (outside the CDR3, taken from reference TRBV18 and TRBJ1-2): NAGVMQNPRHLVRRRGQEARLRCSPMKGHSHVYWYRQLPEEGLKFMVYLQKENIIDESGMPKERFSAEFPKEGPSILRIQQVVRGDSAAYFCASSPTWQEAYTFGSGTRLTVV.

J is TRBJ2-5 and V is TRBV11-1; tentatively, D is TRBD1 (5 bases). Germline-derived CDR1 and CDR2 are SGHAT and FQDESV (reference sequence). CDR3 length equals 14 residues. V was clipped by 1 base and J by 9 bases, with 15 bases between them. The CDR3 nucleotides are TGTGCCAGCAGCTTAGAGGACCTAATAGGGGCCCAGTACTTC. Amino acids: CASSLEDLIGAQYF.

CDR3 region: CAWSDIPTGTGELFF. DNA of the CDR3: TGTGCCTGGAGTGACATCCCCACGGGGACCGGGGAGCTGTTTTTT. This chain uses TRBV30 with TRBJ2-2; tentative D call: TRBD2 (5 bases). Germline loops: CDR1 GTSNPN, CDR2 SVGIG (reference sequence). The CDR3 sequence is 15 residues long. V lost 1 base and J 5 bases, leaving 14 bases between the germline ends.

The rearrangement joins TRBV29-1 to TRBJ1-2; 7 bases align to TRBD1. From germline, CDR1 is SQVTM and CDR2 ANQGSEA. V shed 7 bases, J shed 2 bases, and the junction held 13 bases outside the gene matches. CDR3 length equals 15 residues. The CDR3 sequence is CSDRAGTETNYGYTF. The CDR3 region has the DNA TGCAGCGACCGGGCTGGGACAGAAACAAACTATGGCTACACCTTC.

The rearrangement links TRBV6-5 to TRBJ1-4; TRBD1 matches at 7 bases. After removal of 7 bases from V and 11 bases from J, the junction contained 10 bases not matched to a gene. CDR3 length: 13 residues. CDR1 is MNHEY, CDR2 SVGAGI, per germline. Here the CDR3 reads CASTPGGGGKLFF. The CDR3 nucleotides read TGTGCCAGCACCCCGGGAGGGGGCGGTAAACTGTTTTTT.

The chain is built from TRBV5-1 and TRBJ2-2, with 9 bases matching TRBD2. V dropped 0 bases and J dropped 5; count of bases not matched to a gene: 2. The CDR3 length is 15 residues. Germline V CDR1 and CDR2: SGHRS, YFSETQ. The CDR3 spells CASSLGLAATGELFF. The CDR3 coding sequence is TGCGCCAGCAGCTTGGGACTAGCGGCGACCGGGGAGCTGTTTTTT.

This chain connects TRBV7-2 to TRBJ2-1, with 10 bases that match TRBD2. CDR3 length equals 14 residues. Germline V gene data show CDR1 as SGHTA and CDR2 as FQGNSA. The junction had 9 bases not matched to a gene; V was cut back by 9 bases and J by 7 bases. The CDR3 here is CASWKREGANEQFF. CDR3 DNA sequence: TGTGCCAGTTGGAAGCGGGAGGGGGCGAATGAGCAGTTCTTC.

This chain joins TRBV14 and TRBJ2-7; D gene uncertain. Germline CDR1 reads SGHDN; CDR2 reads FVKESK. This CDR3 spans 15 amino acids. Trimming took 0 bases from V and 2 from J, leaving 11 bases between them. Written as DNA, the CDR3 is TGTGCCAGCAGCCAAGATCCGGCGGCTACCTACGAGCAGTACTTC. Encoded protein: CASSQDPAATYEQYF.

The chain links TRBV29-1 to TRBJ1-2; perhaps TRBD1 as D (6 bases). Looked up from germline, CDR1 is SQVTM and CDR2 is ANQGSEA. V was pared by 5 bases and J by 7 bases, with 17 bases between. The CDR3 sequence is 13 residues long. CDR3 nucleotides: TGCAGCGTTACCCTGGTAACAGGGAGTGGCTACACCTTC. Translating gives CSVTLVTGSGYTF.

For this clone: One junction end disagrees with the germline gene, perhaps due to a read error. V usage is TRBV28 and J usage is TRBJ1-5; D possibly corresponds to TRBD1 (6 bases). Germline V gives CDR1 MDHEN, CDR2 SYDVKM. CDR3 length: 13 residues. CDR3 nucleotide sequence: TGTGCCAGCAGCTTCCTGGACAGCCCTCGCTTATCGTTT. Translated, it gives CASSFLDSPRLSF.

The J gene is TRBJ2-2, the V gene TRBV6-1; D possibly corresponds to TRBD2 (5 bases). CDR3 size: 15 residues. The V gene's germline CDR1 is MNHNS and CDR2 SASEGT. Trimming pared 0 bases from V and 8 bases from J, leaving 13 bases between. The CDR3 bases are TGTGCCAGCAGTGAAGCCCGGACTGGTTGGGGGGAGCTGTTTTTT. It yields the protein CASSEARTGWGELFF.

The chain joins TRBV7-2 to TRBJ1-1, with 9 positions matching TRBD1. V trimming: 5 bases; J trimming: 11 bases; junction bases outside the gene matches: 12. The CDR3 runs 14 residues. CDR1 is SGHTA, CDR2 FQGNSA, per germline. Here the CDR3 DNA reads TGTGCCAGCAGCCCCGGGGACAGGGTATCGCATGCTTTCTTT. Protein: CASSPGDRVSHAFF.

The chain is built from TRBV7-9 and TRBJ2-7; D possibly corresponds to TRBD2 (5 bases). Germline assignment: CDR1 SEHNR and CDR2 FQNEAQ (reference sequence). V dropped 6 bases and J dropped 7 bases, with 10 bases sitting between them. The CDR3 runs to 11 residues. CDR3: CASRRTGEQYF. The CDR3 DNA is TGTGCCAGCAGGAGGACGGGGGAGCAGTACTTC.

The chain employs TRBV28 and TRBJ1-5; TRBD1 is a possible D gene (5 bases). The V end lost 5 bases, the J end lost 6 bases, and 8 bases lay between the germline ends. CDR1 MDHEN and CDR2 SYDVKM come from the germline V gene. The CDR3 runs 12 residues. The CDR3 DNA is TGTGCCAGCAGTCGGGGGTTTCAGCCCCAGCATTTT. It encodes CASSRGFQPQHF.

This CDR3 is CASSFISGLGGNEQFF. The CDR3, as DNA: TGTGCCAGCAGCTTTATTAGCGGCCTGGGAGGCAATGAGCAGTTCTTC. The V gene is TRBV11-2, the J gene TRBJ2-1; D possibly corresponds to TRBD2 (6 bases). The V and J ends lost 3 bases and 6 bases respectively, with 18 bases between them. The CDR3 is 16 residues long. The germline V gene has CDR1 SGHAT and CDR2 FQNNGV.

The rearrangement uses TRBV3-1 (or the pseudogene TRBV3-2) and TRBJ2-1; 14 bases line up with TRBD2. CDR3 length: 17 residues. V gave up 4 bases and J gave up 3 bases; unmatched junction bases: 5. Germline assignment: CDR1 LGHDT and CDR2 YNNKEL (reference sequence). DNA for the CDR3: TGTGCCAGCAGCCTGAGGACTAGCGGGAGGAACTACAATGAGCAGTTCTTC. It encodes CASSLRTSGRNYNEQFF.

The chain links TRBV18 to TRBJ1-2, with 10 bases identical to TRBD1. The trim removed 6 bases at V and 10 bases at J, leaving 8 bases unmatched. The V gene's germline CDR1 is KGHSH and CDR2 LQKENI. This CDR3 spans 13 amino acids. DNA for the CDR3: TGTGCCAGCTCGGTAGACAGGGGGCTCGACTACACCTTC. This encodes CASSVDRGLDYTF.

This clone was counted a few times. V and J are TRBV30 and TRBJ1-1; TRBD1 might be the D (6 bases). CDR1 and CDR2 (germline): GTSNPN, SVGIG (reference sequence). This CDR3 spans 15 amino acids. Trimming took off 8 bases at V and 0 bases at J, with 19 bases between the two ends. The CDR3 region is CAGQGPFGVNTEAFF. In DNA, the CDR3 is TGTGCCGGCCAGGGGCCCTTTGGAGTGAACACTGAAGCTTTCTTT. The variable domain in full, completed from reference TRBV30 and TRBJ1-1, reads SQTIHQWPATLVQPVGSPLSLECTVEGTSNPNLYWYRQAAGRGLQLLFYSVGIGQISSEVPQNLSASRPQDRQFILSSKKLLLSDSGFYLCAGQGPFGVNTEAFFGQGTRLTVV.

V gene TRBV18 combines with J gene TRBJ2-7; the D gene is possibly TRBD1 (5 bases). V lost 3 bases and J lost 7, with 19 bases in between. CDR3 length: 15 amino acids. Per the germline V gene, CDR1 is KGHSH and CDR2 is LQKENI. CDR3: CASSPGPSSVFEQYF. The DNA for the CDR3 is TGTGCCAGCTCACCGGGGCCCTCATCCGTCTTTGAGCAGTACTTC.

The J gene is TRBJ1-2, the V gene TRBV14; 7 bases map to TRBD1. V trimming: 1 base; J trimming: 8 bases; junction bases outside the gene matches: 10. Germline CDR1 and CDR2: SGHDN and FVKESK. CDR3 size: 15 residues. This CDR3 is CASSQVNADRAGYTF. CDR3 DNA: TGTGCCAGCAGCCAAGTCAACGCCGACAGGGCCGGCTACACCTTC. Full variable domain (rest looked up from reference TRBV14 and TRBJ1-2): EAGVTQFPSHSVIEKGQTVTLRCDPISGHDNLYWYRRVMGKEIKFLLHFVKESKQDESGMPNNRFLAERTGGTYSTLKVQPAELEDSGVYFCASSQVNADRAGYTFGSGTRLTVV.

V usage is TRBV7-9 and J usage is TRBJ1-1, with a tentative D call TRBD1 (6 bases). The V end was cut by 4 bases, the J end by 2 bases, with 14 bases between. Germline-derived CDR1 and CDR2 are SEHNR and FQNEAQ (reference sequence). The CDR3 runs to 15 residues. The CDR3 DNA reads TGTGCCAGCAGCTCCAACAGGGATGGTAACACTGAAGCTTTCTTT. Translating gives CASSSNRDGNTEAFF. The full variable domain, in which reference TRBV7-9 and TRBJ1-1 provide the parts outside the CDR3, is DTGVSQNPRHKITKRGQNVTFRCDPISEHNRLYWYRQTLGQGPEFLTYFQNEAQLEKSRLLSDRFSAERPKGSFSTLEIQRTEQGDSAMYLCASSSNRDGNTEAFFGQGTRLTVV.

The chain uses TRBV7-2 and TRBJ2-1; 7 nucleotides agree with TRBD2. CDR3 size: 16 residues. In germline, CDR1 is SGHTA, CDR2 FQGNSA. The trim removed 2 bases at V and 2 bases at J, leaving 6 bases unmatched. This CDR3 reads CASSLRGVQPYNEQFF. The CDR3 nucleotides are TGTGCCAGCAGCTTACGGGGGGTTCAACCCTACAATGAGCAGTTCTTC.

The V and J genes are TRBV28 and TRBJ2-7; maybe TRBD1 (6 bases). The CDR3 is made up of 14 amino acids. V gave up 6 bases and J gave up 2 bases, with 14 bases separating them. Per the germline V gene, CDR1 is MDHEN and CDR2 is SYDVKM. CDR3 sequence reads: CASRFGAGAYEQYF. For the CDR3, the DNA is TGTGCCAGCAGGTTCGGGGCAGGGGCCTACGAGCAGTACTTC.

This chain links TRBV19 with TRBJ1-2, with D perhaps matching TRBD1 (5 bases). Trimming took 5 bases from V and 8 from J, leaving 12 bases between them. The germline gives CDR1 LNHDA, CDR2 SQIVND (reference sequence). This CDR3 spans 12 amino acids. The CDR3 is CASSPLGGGYTF. CDR3 bases: TGTGCCAGTAGTCCCCTCGGGGGGGGCTACACCTTC.

This clone was picked up a small number of times. This sequence joins TRBV3-1 (or the pseudogene TRBV3-2) and TRBJ2-1; 7 bases are a match to TRBD2. With V trimmed by 4 bases and J by 4 bases, 4 bases remained unmatched. Germline V lookup: CDR1 LGHDT, CDR2 YNNKEL (reference sequence). The CDR3 has 14 amino acids. The CDR3 DNA reads as TGTGCCAGCAGCCCCGGACTAGGGTACAATGAGCAGTTCTTC. This codes for CASSPGLGYNEQFF.

V gene TRBV2 combines with J gene TRBJ2-5, with 8 bases matching TRBD2. In germline, CDR1 is SNHLY, CDR2 FYNNEI. The CDR3 length is 16 residues. V trimming: 8 bases; J trimming: 1 base; junction bases outside the gene matches: 12. CDR3: CASEPRRGVRQETQYF. The CDR3 nucleotides are TGTGCCAGCGAGCCTCGGCGGGGGGTCCGCCAAGAGACCCAGTACTTC.

The gene calls are TRBV3-1 (or the pseudogene TRBV3-2) and TRBJ2-3; 8 nucleotides line up with TRBD2. Trimming at V came to 4 bases and at J to 0 bases, leaving 15 bases not matched to a gene. The CDR3 runs to 19 residues. CDR1 and CDR2 (germline): LGHDT, YNNKEL (reference sequence). The CDR3 sequence: CASSLKGITSGSSTDTQYF. In DNA, the CDR3 is TGTGCCAGCAGCCTAAAGGGAATTACTAGCGGCTCTAGCACAGATACGCAGTATTTT.